Below are 24 T cell receptor beta chains sequenced from a single sample in a study of cytomegalovirus exposure and HLA in healthy donors. The PCR made use of 60 Vbeta and 13 Jbeta primers. Using immunoSEQ multiplex PCR, the repertoire was profiled, and TCRdb retains in-frame clones only, with some absent. The profile covers about 130,000 clones, with approximately 80% appearing a single time and 2.2% taken by the ten largest. Material for sequencing was PBMCs. The receptors derive from a young man in good health and CMV-seronegative.

This clone was seen once. CDR3 region: CASSPVAGGVHEQFF. CDR3 in DNA: TGTGCCAGCAGCCCAGTAGCGGGGGGAGTCCATGAGCAGTTCTTC. The V and J genes are TRBV28 and TRBJ2-1, with 10 bases that match TRBD2. The CDR3 is 15 residues long. Germline lookup yields CDR1 MDHEN and CDR2 SYDVKM. Trimming at V came to 6 bases and at J to 8 bases, leaving 10 bases not matched to a gene. Drawing the rest from reference TRBV28 and TRBJ2-1, the complete variable domain is DVKVTQSSRYLVKRTGEKVFLECVQDMDHENMFWYRQDPGLGLRLIYFSYDVKMKEKGDIPEGYSVSREKKERFSLILESASTNQTSMYLCASSPVAGGVHEQFFGPGTRLTVL.

The chain has TRBV10-3 and TRBJ2-1, with a weak D call TRBD2 (6 bases). In germline, CDR1 is ENHRY, CDR2 SYGVKD. Trimming took off 9 bases at V and 9 bases at J, with 12 bases between the two ends. The CDR3 length is 11 residues. The CDR3 region is CAIAAGGEQFF. In nucleotides, the CDR3 is TGTGCCATAGCAGCGGGCGGTGAGCAGTTCTTC.

This clone was seen just once. The V gene is TRBV4-1, the J gene TRBJ2-1, with 7 bases fitting TRBD2. Germline trimming cut 2 bases from V and 6 bases from J; bases unmatched to any gene: 7. Germline loops: CDR1 MGHRA, CDR2 YSYEKL. The CDR3 has 15 residues. CDR3 sequence (DNA): TGCGCCAGCAGCCAAATGAGCGGGGCCCTCAATGAGCAGTTCTTC. Translating gives CASSQMSGALNEQFF.

This clone is a singleton in its sample. The chain employs TRBV4-1 and TRBJ2-5, with a tentative D call TRBD2 (5 bases). This CDR3 comprises 16 residues. The germline V and J ends were trimmed by 1 base and 3 bases, with 15 bases remaining between them. Per germline, CDR1 MGHRA and CDR2 YSYEKL. CDR3 loop: CASSQVGGEGKETQYF. The CDR3 DNA is TGCGCCAGCAGCCAAGTGGGCGGAGAGGGTAAAGAGACCCAGTACTTC.

The rearrangement uses TRBV5-6 and TRBJ1-5, with 7 bases identical to TRBD1. Losses at the gene ends were 4 bases for V and 2 bases for J; bases not matched to a gene: 6. The CDR3 spans 15 residues. Germline V gene sequence: CDR1 SGHDT, CDR2 YYEEEE. CDR3 sequence: CASSEWTGGNQPQHF. CDR3 coding DNA: TGTGCCAGCAGCGAATGGACAGGTGGCAATCAGCCCCAGCATTTT. Full variable domain (outside the CDR3, taken from reference TRBV5-6 and TRBJ1-5): DAGVTQSPTHLIKTRGQQVTLRCSPKSGHDTVSWYQQALGQGPQFIFQYYEEEERQRGNFPDRFSGHQFPNYSSELNVNALLLGDSALYLCASSEWTGGNQPQHFGDGTRLSIL.

The chain is built from TRBV6-6 and TRBJ2-1, with D possibly TRBD1 on 6 matching bases. This CDR3 region has 14 residues. Germline lookup yields CDR1 MNHNY and CDR2 SVGAGI (reference sequence). Trimming removed 6 bases at V and 7 bases at J, with 16 bases between. Here the CDR3 DNA reads TGTGCCAGCAGATGGACAGACCTCAGGAATGAGCAGTTCTTC. Amino acids: CASRWTDLRNEQFF.

This rearrangement joins TRBV6-6 to TRBJ2-7, with 7 nucleotides matching TRBD2. V trimming: 1 base; J trimming: 3 bases; junction bases outside the gene matches: 6. Germline V gene lookup returns CDR1 MNHNY and CDR2 SVGAGI (reference sequence). The CDR3 loop spans 15 amino acids. CDR3 amino acids: CASSYFAGANYEQYF. CDR3 DNA sequence: TGTGCCAGCAGTTACTTTGCGGGAGCTAACTACGAGCAGTACTTC.

This rearrangement joins TRBV6-6 to TRBJ1-5, with 9 bases lining up with TRBD1. The J segment lost 15 bases and the V segment lost 2 bases, leaving 11 bases of the junction unmatched. The V gene's germline CDR1 is MNHNY and CDR2 SVGAGI (reference sequence). The CDR3 totals 14 residues. CDR3 sequence: CASSYGTGSPRGHF. The DNA of the CDR3 is TGTGCCAGCAGTTACGGGACAGGGTCTCCTAGAGGGCATTTT.

This chain joins TRBV15 and TRBJ2-5, with 8 bases that match TRBD1. Per germline, CDR1 LNHNV and CDR2 YYDKDF (reference sequence). This CDR3 has 13 residues. V dropped 4 bases and J dropped 4; count of bases not matched to a gene: 2. Here the CDR3 DNA reads TGTGCCACCAGCAATGGACAGGGAGAGACCCAGTACTTC. Its protein product is CATSNGQGETQYF.

This rearrangement joins TRBV30 to TRBJ2-2, with TRBD2 as a possible D gene (5 bases). The CDR3 covers 15 residues. V dropped 0 bases and J dropped 4 bases, with 12 bases sitting between them. Germline CDR1 reads GTSNPN; CDR2 reads SVGIG (reference sequence). DNA for the CDR3: TGTGCCTGGAGTGTACCGGGGTCGCGCACCGGGGAGCTGTTTTTT. Translating it yields CAWSVPGSRTGELFF.

CDR3 DNA sequence: TGTGCCAGCAGCTTCCTGGGACTAGCGGGAGCGGATACGCAGTATTTT. Translated: CASSFLGLAGADTQYF. The genes are TRBV5-8 and TRBJ2-3, with 14 bases lining up with TRBD2. The CDR3 sequence is 16 residues long. Germline values: CDR1 SGHTS, CDR2 YDEGEE. The trim removed 2 bases at V and 6 bases at J, leaving 5 bases unmatched.

The rearrangement links TRBV11-2 to TRBJ2-7; no reliable D call. CDR1 and CDR2 from the germline V gene are SGHAT and FQNNGV. The V end lost 3 bases, the J end lost 7 bases, and 22 bases lay between the germline ends. This CDR3 comprises 16 residues. The CDR3 DNA reads as TGTGCCAGCAGCTTGGCGACTTCGCCCTACGCTTTAGAGCAGTACTTC. It specifies CASSLATSPYALEQYF.

The rearrangement uses TRBV6-5 and TRBJ1-1; D not resolved. The germline gives CDR1 MNHEY, CDR2 SVGAGI. The germline V and J ends were trimmed by 0 bases and 5 bases, with 10 bases remaining between them. The CDR3 contains 14 residues. The CDR3 bases are TGTGCCAGCAGTTACTCGGCAATCGGGACTGAAGCTTTCTTT. Its protein is CASSYSAIGTEAFF.

A remark on this clone: A junction end diverges from the germline sequence, so it may reflect a read error. V gene TRBV7-9 combines with J gene TRBJ2-7; D is unresolved. Germline V CDR1 and CDR2: SEHNR, FQNEAQ (reference sequence). The CDR3 has 12 residues. The CDR3 DNA is TGTTCCAGCAGCTTTAACACCTTGTGGCAGTACTTC. Its protein is CSSSFNTLWQYF.

V gene TRBV5-4 combines with J gene TRBJ2-1; maybe TRBD2 (6 bases). Germline V gene lookup returns CDR1 SGHNT and CDR2 YYREEE (reference sequence). The CDR3 has 16 residues. V gave up 4 bases and J gave up 11 bases, with 25 bases separating them. The CDR3 reads CASSLEVGSGFMKQFF. The CDR3 DNA sequence: TGTGCCAGCAGCCTGGAGGTCGGTAGCGGCTTCATGAAGCAGTTCTTC.

V is TRBV29-1 and J is TRBJ2-5; D may be TRBD1 (6 bases). The J call may be faulty, since TRBJ2-7 better matches the DNA end. CDR3 length: 16 amino acids. Germline CDR1 SQVTM, CDR2 ANQGSEA. The CDR3 is CSVEEDSYESSYEQYF. CDR3 in DNA: TGCAGCGTTGAAGAGGACAGCTACGAATCCTCCTACGAGCAGTACTTC.

The chain combines TRBV7-2 with TRBJ2-3, with 8 bases fitting TRBD2. Germline CDR1 SGHTA, CDR2 FQGNSA. Trimming removed 1 base from V and 7 bases from J; junction bases left unmatched: 7. The CDR3 consists of 15 residues. The CDR3 DNA sequence: TGTGCCAGCAGCTTAGAGCCGGGAGGGCCGTATACGCAGTATTTT. Translated, it gives CASSLEPGGPYTQYF.

This chain uses TRBV10-3 with TRBJ2-7, with D perhaps matching TRBD1 (6 bases). The CDR3 is 11 amino acids. Trimming took off 7 bases at V and 6 bases at J, with 10 bases between the two ends. In germline, CDR1 is ENHRY, CDR2 SYGVKD. CDR3 coding DNA: TGTGCCATCACTCGGGACACCGAGCAGTACTTC. Amino acid sequence: CAITRDTEQYF.

V gene TRBV9 combines with J gene TRBJ2-3; the D gene is possibly TRBD2 (6 bases). Trimming removed 4 bases from V and 1 base from J, with 16 bases in between. Germline assignment: CDR1 SGDLS and CDR2 YYNGEE. The CDR3 consists of 16 residues. The CDR3 loop reads CASSLRRAQGTDTQYF. The CDR3 coding sequence is TGTGCCAGCAGCCTACGGAGGGCCCAGGGCACAGATACGCAGTATTTT.

CDR3 protein: CASSQDRRAPGNQPQHF. DNA for the CDR3: TGCGCCAGCAGCCAAGATCGGAGGGCTCCGGGCAATCAGCCCCAGCATTTT. The chain has TRBV4-1 and TRBJ1-5; the D is unclear. Between the trimmed V and J ends, which lost 0 bases and 2 bases, there was a span of 14 bases. Germline CDR1 reads MGHRA; CDR2 reads YSYEKL. This CDR3 spans 17 amino acids.

In DNA form, the CDR3 reads TGCGCCAGCAGTTGGGGAGGCACTGAAGCTTTCTTT. It specifies CASSWGGTEAFF. V is TRBV5-1 and J is TRBJ1-1; D is undetermined. V gave up 5 bases and J gave up 4 bases, with 9 bases separating them. The CDR3 is 12 residues long. Germline assignment: CDR1 SGHRS and CDR2 YFSETQ.

The chain combines TRBV5-1 with TRBJ1-1; D is perhaps TRBD1 (5 bases). V lost 3 bases, J lost 2 bases, and 14 bases lay in between. The CDR3 loop spans 15 amino acids. CDR1 SGHRS and CDR2 YFSETQ come from the germline V gene. The CDR3 nucleotides are TGCGCCAGCAGCTCCAGGGCGATCGGAAACACTGAAGCTTTCTTT. Amino acid sequence: CASSSRAIGNTEAFF.

The CDR3 DNA sequence: TGTGCCAGCAGTGCTGGACAGGGCGAGACCCAGTACTTC. This translates into CASSAGQGETQYF. The chain combines TRBV25-1 with TRBJ2-5, with TRBD1 identical over 8 bases. The length of the CDR3 is 13 residues. Trimming cost V 4 bases and J 5 bases; bases outside gene matches: 3. Germline V lookup: CDR1 MGHDK, CDR2 SYGVNS.

V gene TRBV15 combines with J gene TRBJ2-3, with 7 bases lining up with TRBD2. The V gene's germline CDR1 is LNHNV and CDR2 YYDKDF (reference sequence). The CDR3 has 15 residues. After removal of 1 base from V and 3 bases from J, the junction contained 4 bases not matched to a gene. CDR3 loop: CATSRAAGATDTQYF. Written as DNA, the CDR3 is TGTGCCACCAGCAGAGCGGCGGGAGCGACAGATACGCAGTATTTT.